What follows describes a single T cell receptor beta chain. Its antigen is currently not known. Base qualities are not recorded, but no much larger clone differs from it by a single base. This specimen comes from a study of cytomegalovirus exposure and HLA in healthy donors (dated by TCRdb to between 2016 and 2019). At the level of the whole study: An earlier analysis of some 620 of the donors reported around 280 Gb of sequence data and around 120 million unique TCR beta sequences obtained from roughly 170 million T cells. Approximately 300 gigabases of sequencing data and approximately 92 million unique TCR sequences made up an early release that covered around 640 HLA-typed donors. Of the approximately 400 genotyped donors, approximately 83% fell in the genetic ancestry cluster associated with self-reported Caucasian donors. The study was designed to test whether signatures of past pathogen exposure could be identified by cataloging public T cell receptors. The T cell repertoires of 700 or so subjects were profiled by immunosequencing and related to cytomegalovirus serostatus. A separate validation cohort of 100 to 150 different subjects was used in addition to the 666-subject first cohort. The study combined high-throughput TCR immunosequencing, statistical association of individual TCRs with disease status, and machine learning to predict cytomegalovirus infection status. A later analysis re-examined previously published TCR beta repertoires from more than 550 donors and added high-resolution HLA genotyping to investigate patterns of TCR occurrence. Rather than drawing on any new phenotypic data, the later analysis identified candidate immune exposures from TCR beta sequences and the way those sequences occurred across donors. An earlier analysis of approximately 640 of the donors applied high-throughput TCR beta sequencing to assess whether each TCR beta V gene segment acted as functional or pseudogenic. Donor age, sex, ethnicity and CMV serostatus were compiled together with the repertoire data. In a later genetic analysis, genome-wide SNP genotypes for about 55% of the 666 donors were used, and that subset was treated as a discovery cohort. All discovery cohort repertoires had been generated using a single sequencing platform. HLA typing included class I and class II loci at four-digit resolution. The number of typed donors differed by locus: about 629-640 for A, B, C, DRB1 and DQB1; 500 to 550 for DQA1; approximately 600 for DPA1; and roughly 450 for DPB1. Roughly five DR-DQ haplotypes were treated as single units for association and clustering because of strong linkage in the cohort. On average, about 240,000 unique TCR beta nucleotide sequences were sequenced per donor among a few hundred genotyped donors of the cohort, with roughly a sixth of those sequences being non-productive. General conclusions and limits of the study: A cluster of highly shared sequence variants was judged likely to be a technical artifact of the sequencing pipeline. The study gave a list of about 160 TCR beta chains associated with cytomegalovirus. Some IMGT-functional V segments, including TRBV6-2 and TRBV6-3, could not be told apart with the 87-base-pair reads, so those segments were excluded. In a later genetic analysis, fewer N-insertions in productive TCRs were reported among donors in an Asian-associated ancestry cluster than the roughly 640-donor mean. The only immune exposure information available for the cohort was CMV serostatus. HLA typing was unavailable for some donors at each locus, so association tests used only the typed subset. When HLA alleles, especially DR and DQ, strongly co-occurred, attributing TCR associations to individual alleles was difficult. In a later analysis, several top co-occurrence clusters were reported to appear linked to parvovirus B19, influenza, CMV and Epstein-Barr virus. Because counts were too low, about 18 rarely observed V segments, including chromosome 9 orphons, were excluded from the earlier analysis of 587 of the donors. A further reported finding was that TCR beta sequences accurately predicted the HLA-A and HLA-B alleles for most subjects in the first cohort. Linkage disequilibrium might explain the correlated functional status among segregating V segments, but an unknown experimental factor could not be ruled out. In a later analysis, TCR association rates were found to vary across HLA loci, with the most associated TCRs seen for DRB1 alleles and the fewest for HLA-C alleles. In a later genetic analysis, a missense DCLRE1C variant was associated with V-gene and J-gene trimming of TCR beta chains, and the association was replicated in an independent cohort. While some public TCRs were present in many individuals, most TCR sequences turned up only very rarely across donors. A later analysis associated 17,000 or so TCR beta sequences with specific HLA alleles at a false discovery rate of 0.05. In a later analysis, HLA-associated TCR beta chains showed more clonal expansion and lower generation probabilities than non-associated chains that were equally common. In both the original and validation cohorts, the classifier was reported to diagnose cytomegalovirus status with high specificity and sensitivity. Roughly uniform sequencing depth across donors was assumed in presence/absence analyses, although this assumption may not hold. In this cohort, only TCR beta chains were sequenced, and detectable features were limited by the absence of alpha or paired-chain data. Most CMV-associated TCR beta chains appeared to be HLA-restricted in a later analysis, and the HLA associations seemed to be driven largely by CMV exposure. In vitro tests confirmed that three of the cytomegalovirus-associated TCR beta chains recognize cytomegalovirus antigens. An earlier analysis of around 500 of the donors showed that most TCR beta V segments appeared in productive rearrangements either about 87% or about 30% of the time, which broadly matched IMGT annotations. The authors suggested that the approach could potentially be generalized to other disease states and immunological phenotypes.

The cohort was made up of approximately 670 healthy bone marrow donors. At the time of sampling, all cohort members were nominally healthy, though unrecorded immune exposures were likely present. The donor was CMV seropositive and was included in the group of 250 to 350 seropositive cohort members. A peripheral blood sample was provided by each donor, and peripheral blood mononuclear cells were used for TCR beta sequencing. Genomic DNA was extracted from the blood cell samples with the Qiagen DNeasy Blood Extraction Kit. A distance of 22 bases separates the germline ends of V and J, which lose 8 bases and 2 bases respectively. CDR1 KGHSH and CDR2 LQKENI were looked up in the germline V gene. The CDR3 sequence holds 17 residues, the cysteine and phenylalanine included. Only the CDR3 region is kept as DNA, spanning 51 bases read in frame from base 1. The receptor library was made with the immunoSEQ multiplex PCR assay. The multiplex PCR relied on a mix of 60 forward primers for TCR Vbeta segments and 13 reverse primers for TCR Jbeta segments. A multiplex PCR assay on genomic DNA amplified the CDR3 region of rearranged TCR beta genes. The Illumina HiSeq System was used to sequence the amplified TCR beta libraries as 87-base-pair reads. Regarding the original processing steps: A later analysis counted about 82 million unique TCR beta chains across the 670 or so repertoires, and some 11 million of these chains were shared by at least two donors. Raw reads were error-corrected and collapsed into unique sequences with a nearest-neighbor algorithm that merged closely related sequences to remove PCR and sequencing errors. To assign V, D and J gene segments, CDR3 sequences were aligned to IMGT reference sequences. Each retained sequence needed at least a six-nucleotide match to both a V gene segment and a J gene segment. Rearrangements were classified as productive when the CDR3 lacked stop codons and remained in frame with V and J, and all other rearrangements were classified as non-productive. CDR3 was defined by IMGT convention, running from the second conserved V-encoded cysteine to the conserved J-encoded phenylalanine. The earlier analysis of fewer than 750 of the donors excluded sequences that lacked an unambiguous match to a single V gene segment. An earlier analysis of 500 to 600 of the donors classified V segments as functional when productive rearrangements were above 56.7% and as segregating when the standard deviation between donors was above 5%. A statistical classification framework was built to diagnose cytomegalovirus status from the catalog of TCR beta chain sequences. In a later analysis, V and J genes were assigned by comparing TCR nucleotide sequences against IMGT/GENE-DB human TR gene sequences. In a later analysis, CDR3 sequences and most-parsimonious VDJ recombination scenarios were assigned using the TCRdist pipeline. A later analysis defined each TCR beta chain by its CDR3 amino acid sequence plus V-gene family, and excluded reads lacking a unique V-gene family. In a later analysis, several hundred highly shared, low-generation-probability nucleotide sequences were removed to address suspected cross-contamination and a sequencing artifact. For each public chain, a later analysis derived a clonal expansion index from normalized ranks of inferred template counts within each repertoire. A later analysis computed generation probabilities with a VDJ recombination model fitted to out-of-frame rearrangements, and checked the results against IGoR. A later analysis scored TCR-TCR, TCR-HLA and TCR-CMV co-occurrence with hypergeometric tests, applying a repertoire-size bias correction to TCR pairs. A later analysis estimated false discovery rates by permuting HLA or CMV assignments 20 times. In a later analysis, co-occurring TCRs were grouped using DBSCAN, and TCRdist sequence similarity was added for clustering within HLA-allele-positive subsets. Repertoires with fewer than 30,000 or more than 120,000 public chains were left out of co-occurrence clustering, as were a handful of repertoires with anomalous nucleotide sharing. As stored in TCRdb, this immuneACCESS dataset retains in-frame rearrangements with V and J assigned. A fraction of the clones does not appear; measured against another copy, unresolved V genes explain less than half of the discrepancy, and the remainder lacks a known reason. V, J and clone size are those of that table, while D and trimming were read from the DNA. This sample holds some 100,000 clones; 77% were observed only once. 9.5% to 13% of the sample is taken by the ten largest.

Source material: PBMCs. This TCR was sampled from a man between 40 and 49 years old in good health and CMV-seropositive. This receptor chain uses TRBV18 and TRBJ2-1, with TRBD1 tentatively as D gene (6 bases match). In nucleotide form, the sequence is TGTGCCAGCCAACTTCGAATGGGACACGAGACCTACAATGAGCAGTTCTTC. Translation gives CASQLRMGHETYNEQFF.